This T cell receptor beta chain was profiled in a study of T cells after yellow fever vaccination. Turning to the study itself: Researchers used SMART-Seq v4 Ultra Low Input to prepare fractions that had low cell numbers.

This CDR3 has 14 residues. Trimming stripped 2 bases from V and 2 bases from J, with 9 bases between. Germline CDR1 MNHEY, CDR2 SVGAGI. TCRdb reanalysed the 5' RACE reads using MiXCR and keeps one entry per CDR3 protein. Among more than 350,000 distinct CDR3 sequences listed, roughly 12% were seen once. This clonotype was detected only a few times. The sequence was obtained from a man aged 18 to 30 who received the YFV17D yellow fever vaccine. This specimen consisted of PBMCs, obtained on the day of the first yellow fever vaccination. The J gene is TRBJ1-2, the V gene TRBV6-5, with TRBD1 as a possible D gene (6 bases). CDR3 coding DNA: TGTGCCAGCAGTTACCGGACAGACAACTATGGCTACACCTTC. This gives the protein CASSYRTDNYGYTF.